The 28 T cell receptor beta chains below all came from one sample that was sequenced in a study of T cells in localized non-small cell lung cancer. Clones were read by immunoSEQ multiplex PCR, and TCRdb kept only the in-frame ones, dropping some. Among around 36,000 clones, 81% were seen once, and the ten largest hold under 8%. The material sequenced was peripheral blood mononuclear cells, taken before any cancer treatment. These receptors all come from a male donor older than 55 with stage II lung adenocarcinoma.

The gene calls are TRBV7-3 and TRBJ1-1; D unclear. There are 13 residues in the CDR3. V shed 3 bases and J shed 3 bases, with 8 bases lying between them. CDR1 is SGHTA, CDR2 FQGTGA, per germline. In nucleotides, the CDR3 is TGTGCCAGCAGCTTTACTGGGTACACTGAAGCTTTCTTT. This codes for CASSFTGYTEAFF.

The chain employs TRBV6-5 and TRBJ1-1, with 9 bases fitting TRBD1. Looked up from germline, CDR1 is MNHEY and CDR2 is SVGAGI. The ends lost 2 bases at V and 4 bases at J; junction bases unmatched: 5. The CDR3 loop spans 15 amino acids. The DNA for the CDR3 is TGTGCCAGCAGTTACGGGGACAGGGAGGGCACTGAAGCTTTCTTT. This translates into CASSYGDREGTEAFF.

This rearrangement joins TRBV6-1 to TRBJ1-5; a possible D gene is TRBD1 (5 bases). This CDR3 is 15 amino acids long. The ends were cut back, 6 bases at V and 0 bases at J, with 12 bases in the middle. Germline values: CDR1 MNHNS, CDR2 SASEGT. This chain's CDR3 is CASRGQKVSNQPQHF. CDR3 nucleotide sequence: TGTGCCAGCAGGGGGCAGAAAGTTAGCAATCAGCCCCAGCATTTT.

V usage is TRBV7-3 and J usage is TRBJ1-2; 7 nucleotides line up with TRBD1. Per germline, CDR1 SGHTA and CDR2 FQGTGA. The CDR3 is 14 amino acids. Unmatched junction bases numbered 6, after V lost 0 bases and J lost 8 bases. CDR3 sequence (DNA): TGTGCCAGCAGCTTAACAGGGGGCCCCGGGGGCTACACCTTC. Translating it yields CASSLTGGPGGYTF.

V is TRBV28 and J is TRBJ1-2; 8 bases fit TRBD1. CDR1 and CDR2 from the germline V gene are MDHEN and SYDVKM. The CDR3 contains 15 residues. J was trimmed by 4 bases and V by 3 bases; bases with no gene match: 7. DNA of the CDR3: TGTGCCAGCAGTTTGGGGACAGGACTTACCTATGGCTACACCTTC. Amino acids: CASSLGTGLTYGYTF.

V and J are TRBV19 and TRBJ1-2; D not certain. V was cut by 7 bases and J by 0 bases, with 15 bases left in between. Germline lookup yields CDR1 LNHDA and CDR2 SQIVND (reference sequence). The length of the CDR3 is 15 residues. The CDR3 region is CASNPRTEANYGYTF. CDR3 nucleotides: TGTGCCAGTAATCCCCGGACGGAGGCTAACTATGGCTACACCTTC.

J is TRBJ2-1 and V is TRBV5-8; TRBD2 agrees at 10 bases. CDR1 SGHTS and CDR2 YDEGEE come from the germline V gene. The J segment lost 4 bases and the V segment lost 7 bases, leaving 11 bases of the junction unmatched. The CDR3 contains 16 residues. The CDR3 loop is CASSRKGLAIYNEQFF. The CDR3 DNA reads TGTGCCAGCTCCCGCAAGGGACTAGCGATATACAATGAGCAGTTCTTC. Combining the CDR3 with reference TRBV5-8 and TRBJ2-1 gives the whole variable domain EAGVTQSPTHLIKTRGQQATLRCSPISGHTSVYWYQQALGLGLQFLLWYDEGEERNRGNFPPRFSGRQFPNYSSELNVNALELEDSALYLCASSRKGLAIYNEQFFGPGTRLTVL.

This clone was counted a few times. CDR3: CASSVAPGKEQYF. The CDR3, as DNA: TGTGCCAGCAGCGTAGCTCCGGGAAAGGAGCAGTACTTC. The gene calls are TRBV9 and TRBJ2-7; possible D gene TRBD2, 5 bases. CDR1 is SGDLS, CDR2 YYNGEE, per germline. The CDR3 has 13 residues. V gave up 0 bases and J gave up 7 bases, with 11 bases separating them.

V and J are TRBV19 and TRBJ1-5, with 10 bases matching TRBD1. The J segment lost 9 bases and the V segment lost 7 bases, leaving 6 bases of the junction unmatched. The CDR3 runs to 13 residues. CDR1 and CDR2 from the germline V gene are LNHDA and SQIVND (reference sequence). The CDR3 nucleotides are TGTGCCAGTACCCCGGGACAGGGGTGGCCCCAGCATTTT. This gives the protein CASTPGQGWPQHF.

The J gene is TRBJ2-1, the V gene TRBV6-8, with D possibly TRBD2 on 5 matching bases. CDR3 length: 15 residues. Germline CDR1 and CDR2: MNHGY and SAAAGT. The ends were cut back, 8 bases at V and 8 bases at J, with 22 bases in the middle. The CDR3 spells CASAQRPTRSHEQFF. The CDR3 region has the DNA TGTGCCAGCGCTCAACGGCCCACTAGGAGCCATGAGCAGTTCTTC.

The rearrangement links TRBV18 to TRBJ2-7; tentative D call: TRBD1 (6 bases). The ends were cut back, 6 bases at V and 3 bases at J, with 15 bases in the middle. The CDR3 totals 14 residues. Germline V gene lookup returns CDR1 KGHSH and CDR2 LQKENI. CDR3 coding DNA: TGTGCCAGCTCCCGGACAGAGCGAAACTACGAGCAGTACTTC. It codes for CASSRTERNYEQYF.

The V call is TRBV11-3, the J call TRBJ2-7; 10 bases fit TRBD1. The CDR3 consists of 19 residues. Germline CDR1 is SGHNT and CDR2 is YENEEA. After removal of 7 bases from V and 3 bases from J, the junction contained 21 bases not matched to a gene. The CDR3 nucleotides read TGTGCCAGCATCCCGGGCCCCCGGGACAGGGGAAACCTTTACTACGAGCAGTACTTC. It translates to CASIPGPRDRGNLYYEQYF.

The chain couples TRBV19 to TRBJ2-1, with 10 bases identical to TRBD2. CDR1 LNHDA and CDR2 SQIVND come from the germline V gene (reference sequence). This CDR3 region has 17 residues. With 5 bases clipped from V and 7 bases from J, the junction kept 14 bases outside the gene matches. CDR3 region: CASSLFPSSSGSNEQFF. CDR3 nucleotide sequence: TGTGCCAGTAGTCTCTTCCCTTCCTCTAGCGGGAGTAATGAGCAGTTCTTC.

The chain combines TRBV7-9 with TRBJ2-6; D uncertain. Germline V CDR1 and CDR2: SEHNR, FQNEAQ (reference sequence). V was clipped by 5 bases and J by 2 bases, with 7 bases between them. This CDR3 comprises 14 residues. As DNA, the CDR3 is TGTGCCAGCAGCCTGCCGACTGGGGCCAACGTCCTGACTTTC. Translation gives CASSLPTGANVLTF.

This clone was observed a handful of times. The chain uses TRBV28 and TRBJ1-1; D call uncertain. The CDR3 spans 13 residues. The germline V gene encodes CDR1 MDHEN and CDR2 SYDVKM. Trimming removed 4 bases from V and 2 bases from J, with 8 bases in between. CDR3 nucleotides: TGTGCCAGCAGTTGGACGGTCAACACTGAAGCTTTCTTT. It codes for CASSWTVNTEAFF.

The V and J genes are TRBV7-2 and TRBJ1-2; D is perhaps TRBD1 (5 bases). The germline V gene encodes CDR1 SGHTA and CDR2 FQGNSA. This CDR3 has 14 residues. Trimming removed 1 base from V and 8 bases from J, with 14 bases in between. The CDR3: CASSLDGATWGYTF. The CDR3 nucleotides read TGTGCCAGCAGCTTAGACGGGGCGACGTGGGGCTACACCTTC.

Here the CDR3 reads CATGKGQGALKLGNTIYF. DNA for the CDR3: TGTGCCACCGGGAAGGGACAGGGGGCACTCAAGCTTGGAAACACCATATATTTT. The chain employs TRBV28 and TRBJ1-3; 12 bases agree with TRBD1. The CDR3 loop spans 18 amino acids. The V gene end was trimmed by 10 bases and the J gene end by 3 bases; junction bases not matched to a gene: 16. The germline V gene encodes CDR1 MDHEN and CDR2 SYDVKM.

The chain carries TRBV28 and TRBJ1-1; 8 nucleotides line up with TRBD1. The V gene end was trimmed by 5 bases and the J gene end by 11 bases; junction bases not matched to a gene: 16. The CDR3 runs 15 residues. The germline gives CDR1 MDHEN, CDR2 SYDVKM. CDR3 sequence (DNA): TGTGCCAGCAGTCACGAGGGACAGGCCCAAAAGACGGCTTTCTTT. As protein: CASSHEGQAQKTAFF.

The chain is built from TRBV5-4 and TRBJ2-7; a weak D match, TRBD1 (6 bases). The CDR3 spans 15 residues. V was pared by 4 bases and J by 0 bases, with 14 bases between. Germline V lookup: CDR1 SGHNT, CDR2 YYREEE (reference sequence). The CDR3: CASSGGQLSSYEQYF. The DNA for the CDR3 is TGTGCCAGCAGCGGCGGACAGTTAAGCTCCTACGAGCAGTACTTC.

The rearrangement uses TRBV9 and TRBJ2-3, with D hard to call. Between the trimmed V and J ends, which lost 0 bases and 6 bases, there was a span of 2 bases. CDR3 size: 11 residues. Germline V CDR1 and CDR2: SGDLS, YYNGEE. CDR3 residues: CASSVADTQYF. The CDR3 bases are TGTGCCAGCAGCGTAGCGGATACGCAGTATTTT.

This clone was recorded once. The chain has TRBV18 and TRBJ2-1, with 9 bases lining up with TRBD2. Germline lookup yields CDR1 KGHSH and CDR2 LQKENI. V shed 3 bases and J 9 bases; nucleotides not matched to a gene: 9. This CDR3 comprises 15 residues. The CDR3 spells CASSPPTSGSGEQFF. CDR3 bases: TGTGCCAGCTCACCTCCGACTAGCGGTTCGGGTGAGCAGTTCTTC.

This chain links TRBV7-8 with TRBJ2-7, with D possibly being TRBD1 (5 bases). The CDR3 totals 15 residues. V lost 4 bases and J lost 6, with 19 bases in between. CDR1 is SGHVS, CDR2 FQNEAQ, per germline. Here the CDR3 DNA reads TGTGCCAGCAGCTCCGACCCCCAGGGATTCGTCGAGCAGTACTTC. Translating it yields CASSSDPQGFVEQYF.

The chain carries TRBV11-2 and TRBJ2-1; TRBD2 matches 7 bases. CDR1 SGHAT and CDR2 FQNNGV come from the germline V gene. CDR3 size: 18 residues. V dropped 5 bases and J dropped 4; count of bases not matched to a gene: 17. CDR3 amino acids: CASSLLGVRASGYNEQFF. The CDR3 coding sequence is TGTGCCAGCAGCCTCCTCGGGGTTAGGGCTAGCGGATACAATGAGCAGTTCTTC.

The J gene is TRBJ1-1, the V gene TRBV30, with TRBD1 matching over 7 bases. After removal of 3 bases from V and 6 bases from J, the junction contained 7 bases not matched to a gene. This CDR3 is built from 13 residues. Germline CDR1 GTSNPN, CDR2 SVGIG (reference sequence). DNA of the CDR3: TGTGCCTGGAGCAAAGGGGGCTTCGCTGAAGCTTTCTTT. This codes for CAWSKGGFAEAFF.

This chain links TRBV30 with TRBJ1-4; D call uncertain. CDR1 and CDR2 from the germline V gene are GTSNPN and SVGIG (reference sequence). The V end was cut by 3 bases, the J end by 8 bases, with 10 bases between. CDR3 size: 12 residues. CDR3 nucleotide sequence: TGTGCCTGGAGAACAGTTGGGGAAAAACTGTTTTTT. Translation gives CAWRTVGEKLFF.

V usage is TRBV7-9 and J usage is TRBJ1-4; D not resolved. The germline V gene encodes CDR1 SEHNR and CDR2 FQNEAQ (reference sequence). The ends were cut back, 5 bases at V and 10 bases at J, with 14 bases in the middle. This CDR3 is 13 amino acids long. The CDR3 nucleotides read TGTGCCAGCAGCCCCAGAGGGCAGCCAAAACTGTTTTTT. The encoded protein is CASSPRGQPKLFF. Full variable domain (missing parts from reference TRBV7-9 and TRBJ1-4): DTGVSQNPRHKITKRGQNVTFRCDPISEHNRLYWYRQTLGQGPEFLTYFQNEAQLEKSRLLSDRFSAERPKGSFSTLEIQRTEQGDSAMYLCASSPRGQPKLFFGSGTQLSVL.

V gene TRBV18 combines with J gene TRBJ1-4, with 7 bases fitting TRBD1. The CDR3 is 14 residues long. Germline trimming cut 3 bases from V and 5 bases from J; bases unmatched to any gene: 3. Looked up from germline, CDR1 is KGHSH and CDR2 is LQKENI. The CDR3 coding sequence is TGTGCCAGCTCACCGGGACAGAACAATGAAAAACTGTTTTTT. It specifies CASSPGQNNEKLFF.

This clone was picked up one time. This rearrangement joins TRBV7-8 to TRBJ2-2; 8 bases map to TRBD2. The CDR3 loop spans 16 amino acids. V lost 1 base, J lost 4 bases, and 5 bases stayed unmatched. Germline lookup yields CDR1 SGHVS and CDR2 FQNEAQ. The CDR3 protein is CASSLGGTSITGELFF. The CDR3 nucleotides are TGTGCCAGCAGCTTAGGCGGGACTAGTATCACCGGGGAGCTGTTTTTT.